This TCR beta chain was sequenced for a study of shared clonotypes between healthy human individuals. Method: immunoSEQ multiplex PCR; TCRdb's copy keeps in-frame clones and lacks some. The sample has about 2.4 million clones, roughly 93% seen once. Into CD45RA+ naive and CD45RA-negative memory subsets, the CD4+ cells were split. General study results and limits: A reduction in generation probabilities was seen for non-shared clonotypes relative to those shared by all four donors.

Comments on this clone: Its antigen is undetermined.

This TCR was recovered from a young man in good health. Some clones in this sample may be carry-over from other donors' samples. Material for sequencing was naive CD4+ T cells from PBMCs. Specified subset: CD45RA+ positively selected.

CDR3 in DNA: TGTGCCAGCAGTTCAACAGATGGGGGTGTGCACGAGCAGTACTTC. This gives the protein CASSSTDGGVHEQYF. The rearrangement links TRBV27 to TRBJ2-7; the D call may be TRBD1 or TRBD2 (5 bases each). The germline V gene encodes CDR1 MNHEY and CDR2 SMNVEV (reference sequence). The ends were cut back, 4 bases at V and 5 bases at J, with 18 bases in the middle. The CDR3 sequence is 15 residues long.